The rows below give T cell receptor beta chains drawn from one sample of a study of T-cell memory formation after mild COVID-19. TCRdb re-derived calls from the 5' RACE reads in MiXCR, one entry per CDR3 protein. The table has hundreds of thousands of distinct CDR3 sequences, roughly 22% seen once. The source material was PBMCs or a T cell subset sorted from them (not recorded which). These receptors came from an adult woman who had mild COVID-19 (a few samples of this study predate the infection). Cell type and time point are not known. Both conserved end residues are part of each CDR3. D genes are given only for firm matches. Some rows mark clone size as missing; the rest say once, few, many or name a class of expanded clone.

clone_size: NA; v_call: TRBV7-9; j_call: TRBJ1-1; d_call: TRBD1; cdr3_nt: TGTGCCAGCAGTTCCTATGGACAGGAGAACACTGAAGCTTTCTTT; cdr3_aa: CASSSYGQENTEAFF
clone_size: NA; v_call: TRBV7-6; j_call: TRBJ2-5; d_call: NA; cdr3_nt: TGTGCCAGCAGCTTTGGGGATTGGGAGACCCAGTACTTC; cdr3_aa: CASSFGDWETQYF
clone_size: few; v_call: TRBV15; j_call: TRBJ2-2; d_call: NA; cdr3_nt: TGTGCCACCAGCAGAGCCCGACCCGGCTCTACCGGGGAGCTGTTTTTT; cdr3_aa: CATSRARPGSTGELFF
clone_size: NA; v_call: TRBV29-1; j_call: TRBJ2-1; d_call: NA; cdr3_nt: TGCAGCGTGAAAGCCGGGGGACGCTACAATGAGCAGTTCTTC; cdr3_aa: CSVKAGGRYNEQFF
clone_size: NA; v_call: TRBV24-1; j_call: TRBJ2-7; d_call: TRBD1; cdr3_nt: TGTGCCACCAGTGAGGCTGGGACAGGGGGAGAGCAGTACTTC; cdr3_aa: CATSEAGTGGEQYF
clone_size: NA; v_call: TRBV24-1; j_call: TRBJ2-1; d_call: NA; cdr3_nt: TGTGCCACCAGTGACCCGCAGGACACCCAGGGGTACAATGAGCAGTTCTTC; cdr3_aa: CATSDPQDTQGYNEQFF
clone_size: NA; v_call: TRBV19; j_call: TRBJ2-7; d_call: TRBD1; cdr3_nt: TGTGCCAGTAGTAGGGACAGAGTACTTACCTACGAGCAGTACTTC; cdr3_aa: CASSRDRVLTYEQYF
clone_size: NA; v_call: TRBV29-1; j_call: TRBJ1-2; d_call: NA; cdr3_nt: TGCAGCGTTTCGACCGGGGCGGCAGACTATGGCTACACCTTC; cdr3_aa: CSVSTGAADYGYTF
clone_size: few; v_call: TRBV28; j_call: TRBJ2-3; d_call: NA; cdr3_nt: TGTGCCAGCGTCGCAGATACGCAGTATTTT; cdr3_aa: CASVADTQYF
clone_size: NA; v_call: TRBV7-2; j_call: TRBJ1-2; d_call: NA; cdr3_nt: TGTGCCAGCAGCTTAGTTACCCTCTATGGCTACACCTTC; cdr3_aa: CASSLVTLYGYTF
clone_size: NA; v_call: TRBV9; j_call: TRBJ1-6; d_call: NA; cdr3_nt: TGTGCCAGCAGCGTGTATGAGGACAGTAATTCACCCCTCCACTTT; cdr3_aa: CASSVYEDSNSPLHF
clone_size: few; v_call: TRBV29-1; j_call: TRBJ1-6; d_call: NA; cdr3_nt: TGCAGCGTTGTCCCTTCGCTTGTCTTGAGTCTGGGGGACCCACCCTATAATTCACCCCTCCACTTT; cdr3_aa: CSVVPSLVLSLGDPPYNSPLHF
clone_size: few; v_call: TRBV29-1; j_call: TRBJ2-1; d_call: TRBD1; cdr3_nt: TGCAGCGTTGCGGGTTGGGGACAGGGGCCTTCCTCCTACAATGAGCAGTTCTTC; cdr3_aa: CSVAGWGQGPSSYNEQFF
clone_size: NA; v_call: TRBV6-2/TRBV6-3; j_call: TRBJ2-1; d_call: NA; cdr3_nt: TGTGCCAGCACCCAAGTGGTCTCCTACAATGAGCAGTTCTTC; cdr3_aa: CASTQVVSYNEQFF
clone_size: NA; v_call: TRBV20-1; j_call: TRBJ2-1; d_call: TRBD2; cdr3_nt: TGCAGTGCTAGAGGTCTAGCGGAGCACAATGAGCAGTTCTTC; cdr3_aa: CSARGLAEHNEQFF
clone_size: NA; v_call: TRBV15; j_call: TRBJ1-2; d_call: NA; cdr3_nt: TGTGCCACCAGCATGGGAGGGTCCTATGGCTACACCTTC; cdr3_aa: CATSMGGSYGYTF
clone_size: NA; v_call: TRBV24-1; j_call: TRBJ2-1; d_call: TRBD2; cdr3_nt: TGTGCCACCAGTGATGCGGGAGACTTTTACAATGAGCAGTTCTTC; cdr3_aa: CATSDAGDFYNEQFF
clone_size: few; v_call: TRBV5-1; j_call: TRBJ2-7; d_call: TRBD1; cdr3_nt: TGCGCCAGCAGCTTGTCAGGGGGCCACGAGCAGTACTTC; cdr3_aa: CASSLSGGHEQYF
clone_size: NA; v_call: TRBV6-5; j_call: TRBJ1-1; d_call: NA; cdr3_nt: TGTGCCAGCAGTTACTCGGGGAACCTCGACACTGAAGCTTTCTTT; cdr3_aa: CASSYSGNLDTEAFF
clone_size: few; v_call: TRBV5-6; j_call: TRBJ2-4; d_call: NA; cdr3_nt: TGTGCCAGCAGCTTCCGGTGGGGGGAAAACATTCAGTACTTC; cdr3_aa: CASSFRWGENIQYF
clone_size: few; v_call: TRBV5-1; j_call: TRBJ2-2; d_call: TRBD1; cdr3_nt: TGCGCCAGCAGCTCGGGACAGGGGACCGGGGAGCTGTTTTTT; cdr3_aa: CASSSGQGTGELFF
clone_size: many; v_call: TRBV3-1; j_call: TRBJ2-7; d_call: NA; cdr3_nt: TGTGCCAGCAGCCCGAGGGGCACATACGAGCAGTACTTC; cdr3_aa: CASSPRGTYEQYF
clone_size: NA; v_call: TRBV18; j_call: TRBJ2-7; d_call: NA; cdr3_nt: TGTGCCAGCTCACCACTAGACAGCTACGAGCAGTACTTC; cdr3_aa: CASSPLDSYEQYF
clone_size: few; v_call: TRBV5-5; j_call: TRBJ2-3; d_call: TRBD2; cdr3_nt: TGTGCCAGCAGCCATATAGCGGGGGGCGGCACAGATACGCAGTATTTT; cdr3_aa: CASSHIAGGGTDTQYF
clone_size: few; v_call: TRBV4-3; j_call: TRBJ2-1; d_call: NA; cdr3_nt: TGCGCCAGCAGCCCGGGGTGGAGTGGCAATGAGCAGTTCTTC; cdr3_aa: CASSPGWSGNEQFF
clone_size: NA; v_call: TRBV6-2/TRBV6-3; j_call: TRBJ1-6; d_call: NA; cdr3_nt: TGTGCCAGCAGGTATTCTTCGGCCCTCCACTTT; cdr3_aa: CASRYSSALHF
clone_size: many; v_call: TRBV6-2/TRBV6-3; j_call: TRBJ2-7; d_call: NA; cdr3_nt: TGTGCCAGCAGTTACGTTGGATACGAGCAGTACTTC; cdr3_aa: CASSYVGYEQYF
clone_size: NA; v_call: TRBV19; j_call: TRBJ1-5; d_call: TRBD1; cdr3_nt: TGTGCCAGTAGTAGTCCGGGACAGGGGAGGCCCCAGCATTTT; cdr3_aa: CASSSPGQGRPQHF
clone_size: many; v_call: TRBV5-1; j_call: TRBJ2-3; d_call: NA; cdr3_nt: TGCGCCAGCAGCTTGCCGCGGGACAATCCCGTTATTAGCACAGATACGCAGTATTTT; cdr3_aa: CASSLPRDNPVISTDTQYF
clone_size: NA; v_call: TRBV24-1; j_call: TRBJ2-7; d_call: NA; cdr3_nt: TGTGCCACCAGTGAAACCGGGACCGGCCAGGTTCAGTACTTC; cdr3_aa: CATSETGTGQVQYF
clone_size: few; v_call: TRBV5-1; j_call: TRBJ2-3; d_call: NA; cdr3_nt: TGCGCCAGCAGCTCCGCGTCTCCATTCACAGATACGCAGTATTTT; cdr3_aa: CASSSASPFTDTQYF
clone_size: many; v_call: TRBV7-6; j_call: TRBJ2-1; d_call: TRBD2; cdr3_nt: TGTGCCAGCAGCTTAGGACTAGCGGGAGGTTACTCCTACAATGAGCAGTTCTTC; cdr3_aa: CASSLGLAGGYSYNEQFF
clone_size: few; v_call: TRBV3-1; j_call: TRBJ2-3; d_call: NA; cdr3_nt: TGTGCCAGCAGCCAAAGAGGGATATCGGGGGGCCGTGGGAATACGCAGTATTTT; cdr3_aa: CASSQRGISGGRGNTQYF
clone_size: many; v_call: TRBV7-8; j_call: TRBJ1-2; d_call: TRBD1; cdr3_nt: TGTGCCAGCAGCTTGAGAGTCCTTAGGACAGGTAGCGAGATAGGCTACACCTTC; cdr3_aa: CASSLRVLRTGSEIGYTF